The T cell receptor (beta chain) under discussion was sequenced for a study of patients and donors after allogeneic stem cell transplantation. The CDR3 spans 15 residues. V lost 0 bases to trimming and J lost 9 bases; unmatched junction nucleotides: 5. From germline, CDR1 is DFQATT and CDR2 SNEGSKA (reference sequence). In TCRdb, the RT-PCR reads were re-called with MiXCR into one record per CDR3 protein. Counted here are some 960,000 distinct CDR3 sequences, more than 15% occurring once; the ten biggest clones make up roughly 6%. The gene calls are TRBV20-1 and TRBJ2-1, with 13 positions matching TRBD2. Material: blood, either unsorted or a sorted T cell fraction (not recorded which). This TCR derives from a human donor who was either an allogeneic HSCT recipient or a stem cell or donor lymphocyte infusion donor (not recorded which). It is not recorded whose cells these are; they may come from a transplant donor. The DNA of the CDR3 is TGCAGTGCTAGAGATGGGACTAGCGGGAAGGTTGAGCAGTTCTTC. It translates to CSARDGTSGKVEQFF.